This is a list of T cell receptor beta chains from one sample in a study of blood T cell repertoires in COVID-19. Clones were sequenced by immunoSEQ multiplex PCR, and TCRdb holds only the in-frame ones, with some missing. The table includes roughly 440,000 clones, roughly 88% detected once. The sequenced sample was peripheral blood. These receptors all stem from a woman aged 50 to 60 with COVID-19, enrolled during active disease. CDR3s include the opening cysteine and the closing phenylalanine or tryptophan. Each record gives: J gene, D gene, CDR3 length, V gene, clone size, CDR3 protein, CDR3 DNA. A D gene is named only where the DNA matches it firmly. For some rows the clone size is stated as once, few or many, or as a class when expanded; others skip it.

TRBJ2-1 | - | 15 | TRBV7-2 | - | CASSFGLAQYNEQFF | TGTGCCAGCAGCTTCGGCCTAGCCCAGTACAATGAGCAGTTCTTC
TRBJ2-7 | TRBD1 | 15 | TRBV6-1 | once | CASSEAPGQGYEQYF | TGTGCCAGCAGTGAAGCCCCGGGACAGGGATACGAGCAGTACTTC
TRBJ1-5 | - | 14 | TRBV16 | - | CASSQPGQVQPQHF | TGTGCCAGCAGCCAGCCGGGACAAGTACAGCCCCAGCATTTT
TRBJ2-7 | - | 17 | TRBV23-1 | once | CASFHRYTPPRTNEQYF | TGCGCCAGCTTCCATCGATATACCCCCCCCAGAACGAACGAGCAGTACTTC
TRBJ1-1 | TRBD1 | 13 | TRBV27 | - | CASRPTGGTEAFF | TGTGCCAGCCGACCTACAGGGGGCACTGAAGCTTTCTTT
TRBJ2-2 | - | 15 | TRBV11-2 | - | CASSNRQKSPGELFF | TGTGCCAGCAGCAATCGACAGAAGAGTCCCGGGGAGCTGTTTTTT
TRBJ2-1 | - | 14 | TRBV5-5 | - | CASSFQGQVGEQFF | TGTGCCAGCAGCTTTCAGGGCCAGGTCGGTGAGCAGTTCTTC
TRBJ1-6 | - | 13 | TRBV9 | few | CASSESPHSPLHF | TGTGCCAGCAGCGAGAGTCCCCATTCACCCCTCCACTTT
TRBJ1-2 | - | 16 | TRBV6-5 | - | CASSYFKQGRIHDYTF | TGTGCCAGCAGTTACTTTAAACAGGGAAGGATTCATGACTACACCTTC
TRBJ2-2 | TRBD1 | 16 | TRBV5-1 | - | CASSLAGTGGTGELFF | TGCGCCAGCAGCTTGGCCGGGACAGGCGGCACCGGGGAGCTGTTTTTT
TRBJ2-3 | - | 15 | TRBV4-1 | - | CASSRGLTYTDTQYF | TGCGCCAGCAGCCGGGGACTTACTTACACAGATACGCAGTATTTT
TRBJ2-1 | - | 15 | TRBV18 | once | CASSPYRGKSNEQFF | TGTGCCAGCTCACCATATAGGGGGAAGAGTAATGAGCAGTTCTTC
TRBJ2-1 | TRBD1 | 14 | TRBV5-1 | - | CASSLGDRGGEQFF | TGCGCCAGCAGCTTGGGGGACAGGGGTGGCGAGCAGTTCTTC
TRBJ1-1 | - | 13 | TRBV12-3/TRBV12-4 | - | CASRTRENAEAFF | TGTGCCAGCAGGACTCGGGAAAACGCTGAAGCTTTCTTT
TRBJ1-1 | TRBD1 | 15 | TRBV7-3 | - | CASRLDRAQNTEAFF | TGTGCCAGCAGGCTAGACAGGGCGCAGAACACTGAAGCTTTCTTT
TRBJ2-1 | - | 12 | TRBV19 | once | CASSIRYNEQFF | TGTGCCAGTAGTATCAGGTACAATGAGCAGTTCTTC
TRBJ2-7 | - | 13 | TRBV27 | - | CASSFSSSYEQYF | TGTGCCAGCAGTTTCTCTAGCTCCTACGAGCAGTACTTC
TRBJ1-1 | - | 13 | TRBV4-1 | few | CASSLIQNTEAFF | TGCGCCAGCAGCCTTATACAGAACACTGAAGCTTTCTTT
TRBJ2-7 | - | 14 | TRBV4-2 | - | CASSQEKGTYEQYF | TGTGCCAGCAGCCAAGAGAAGGGGACCTACGAGCAGTACTTC
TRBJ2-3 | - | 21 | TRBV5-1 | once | CASSSLGGATQATFSTDTQYF | TGCGCCAGCAGCTCTTTGGGGGGGGCAACACAGGCGACCTTTAGCACAGATACGCAGTATTTT
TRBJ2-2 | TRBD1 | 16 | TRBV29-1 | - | CSVVDSGTGGLGELFF | TGCAGCGTTGTTGACTCCGGGACAGGGGGCCTCGGGGAGCTGTTTTTT
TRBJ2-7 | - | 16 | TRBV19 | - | CASSIEGADGTYEQYF | TGTGCCAGTAGTATAGAGGGAGCGGACGGCACCTACGAGCAGTACTTC
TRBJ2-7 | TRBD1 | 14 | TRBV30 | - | CAWSPGQGMDEQYF | TGTGCCTGGAGCCCGGGACAGGGCATGGACGAGCAGTACTTC
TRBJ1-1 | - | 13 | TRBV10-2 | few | CASSEWGDTEAFF | TGCGCCAGCAGTGAGTGGGGGGACACTGAAGCTTTCTTT
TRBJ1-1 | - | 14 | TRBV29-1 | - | CSAQPGSYEAEAFF | TGCAGCGCCCAACCAGGGTCCTACGAGGCTGAAGCTTTCTTT